Shown below are 14 T cell receptor beta chains from a single sample sequenced in a study of T cell repertoires in cytomegalovirus infection. MiXCR, run by TCRdb on the reads, gives a single entry per CDR3 protein. Altogether 71,000 or so distinct CDR3 sequences are present, 20% to 25% being singletons, with the ten largest covering roughly two thirds. These TCRs are of unknown antigen specificity. The sample was CD8+ T cells from cultured PBMCs, taken from culture after CMV antigen stimulation. Every receptor here comes from a human donor in good health (CMV status not recorded). Some clones in this sample may be carry-over from other donors' samples.

Worth noting for this clonotype: This may be a read error, as it is one base from a much larger clone. This chain connects TRBV27 to TRBJ2-1, with 10 bases fitting TRBD2. J gave up 6 bases and V 11 bases, and 7 bases lay outside the gene matches. The germline gives CDR1 MNHEY, CDR2 SMNVEV (reference sequence). The CDR3 runs to 13 residues. The CDR3 sequence is CASRLAGINEQFF. In DNA form, the CDR3 reads TGTGCCTCTCGACTAGCGGGTATCAATGAGCAGTTCTTC.

V is TRBV7-2 and J is TRBJ2-1; 13 nucleotides match TRBD2. After removal of 5 bases from V and 0 bases from J, the junction contained 13 bases not matched to a gene. Germline V gives CDR1 SGHTA, CDR2 FQGNSA. CDR3 size: 20 residues. DNA of the CDR3: TGTGCCAGCAGCCCCCAAGGACTAGCGGGGGATCCTTTCTCCTACAATGAGCAGTTCTTC. It encodes CASSPQGLAGDPFSYNEQFF.

The chain joins TRBV7-2 to TRBJ2-2; 7 bases map to TRBD2. The V gene's germline CDR1 is SGHTA and CDR2 FQGNSA. J gave up 0 bases and V 8 bases, and 6 bases lay outside the gene matches. CDR3 size: 15 residues. CDR3: CASWGGSSNTGELFF. CDR3 DNA sequence: TGTGCCAGCTGGGGGGGATCATCGAACACCGGGGAGCTGTTTTTT.

This clonotype was recorded a few times. The J gene is TRBJ2-2, the V gene TRBV7-2, with 7 bases identical to TRBD1. This CDR3 has 17 residues. V was clipped by 2 bases and J by 3 bases; unmatched bases: 9. CDR1 SGHTA and CDR2 FQGNSA come from the germline V gene. The CDR3 loop reads CASSLSVGTDYTGELFF. CDR3 DNA sequence: TGTGCCAGCAGCTTAAGTGTCGGGACAGATTACACCGGGGAGCTGTTTTTT.

This clonotype appeared a few times. The chain carries TRBV11-2 and TRBJ2-6; either TRBD1 or TRBD2 may fit D (5 bases each). This CDR3 is 18 amino acids long. Trimming shortened V by 2 bases and J by 0 bases, and 14 bases separated the two germline ends. Germline V gives CDR1 SGHAT, CDR2 FQNNGV. The CDR3 coding sequence is TGTGCCAGCAGCTTAAGCCCCGGGACGGCCTCTGGGGCCAACGTCCTGACTTTC. Translating gives CASSLSPGTASGANVLTF. Full variable domain (missing parts from reference TRBV11-2 and TRBJ2-6): EAGVAQSPRYKIIEKRQSVAFWCNPISGHATLYWYQQILGQGPKLLIQFQNNGVVDDSQLPKDRFSAERLKGVDSTLKIQPAKLEDSAVYLCASSLSPGTASGANVLTFGAGSRLTVL.

The rearrangement uses TRBV5-6 and TRBJ2-1; 12 positions agree with TRBD2. Germline assignment: CDR1 SGHDT and CDR2 YYEEEE. The length of the CDR3 is 14 residues. Trimming cost V 2 bases and J 9 bases; bases outside gene matches: 3. CDR3: CASSFPTSGGEQFF. CDR3 in DNA: TGTGCCAGCAGCTTCCCGACTAGCGGGGGTGAGCAGTTCTTC.

V gene TRBV14 combines with J gene TRBJ2-5; 7 bases align to TRBD2. Trimming removed 0 bases from V and 3 bases from J; junction bases left unmatched: 7. Germline assignment: CDR1 SGHDN and CDR2 FVKESK. CDR3 length: 16 amino acids. The CDR3 coding sequence is TGTGCCAGCAGCCAAGACGCAGGGAGGGTCGAAGAGACCCAGTACTTC. Translating it yields CASSQDAGRVEETQYF.

V is TRBV9 and J is TRBJ2-7; the D gene could be TRBD1 or TRBD2 (5 bases each). The CDR3 is 15 residues long. The ends were cut back, 3 bases at V and 2 bases at J, with 15 bases in the middle. Germline values: CDR1 SGDLS, CDR2 YYNGEE. Here the CDR3 DNA reads TGTGCCAGCAGCGCGGGGCAGGCGGTTACCTACGAGCAGTACTTC. Its translation is CASSAGQAVTYEQYF.

In this sample, this clonotype turned up a few times. The chain recombines TRBV7-9 with TRBJ2-3; D not certain. The germline V and J ends were trimmed by 0 bases and 1 base, with 5 bases remaining between them. Germline V gene sequence: CDR1 SEHNR, CDR2 FQNEAQ (reference sequence). The CDR3 sequence is 14 residues long. DNA for the CDR3: TGTGCCAGCAGCTTAGCGCTGGGCACAGATACGCAGTATTTT. Translating gives CASSLALGTDTQYF.

This sequence joins TRBV12-3 or TRBV12-4 and TRBJ2-6, with D perhaps TRBD1 (5 bases). This CDR3 has 16 residues. With 8 bases removed from V and 0 bases from J, the gap between germline ends came to 14 bases. The CDR3 coding sequence is TGTGCCAGCCTGGCGGACACTGACTCTGGGGCCAACGTCCTGACTTTC. Translated, it gives CASLADTDSGANVLTF.

This clonotype came up a few times. The chain is built from TRBV7-2 and TRBJ2-7, with TRBD2 matching 7 bases. Looked up from germline, CDR1 is SGHTA and CDR2 is FQGNSA. The CDR3 totals 13 residues. V was clipped by 7 bases and J by 2 bases; unmatched bases: 5. In nucleotides, the CDR3 is TGTGCCAGCACCCAACGGGGGGCCTACGAGCAGTACTTC. Residues: CASTQRGAYEQYF.

The chain couples TRBV7-6 to TRBJ2-1; the D is unclear. Germline V lookup: CDR1 SGHVS, CDR2 FNYEAQ. CDR3 length equals 14 residues. Trimming took off 5 bases at V and 10 bases at J, with 18 bases between the two ends. CDR3 amino acids: CASSPDHRPSEQFF. The CDR3, as DNA: TGTGCCAGCAGCCCGGACCACCGACCGTCCGAGCAGTTCTTC.

The chain carries TRBV27 and TRBJ2-7; possibly TRBD1 or TRBD2 for D (5 bases each). Between the trimmed V and J ends, which lost 5 bases and 5 bases, there was a span of 13 bases. The CDR3 is 13 amino acids. Germline CDR1 and CDR2: MNHEY and SMNVEV (reference sequence). The CDR3 spells CASSMNWGNEQYF. The CDR3 DNA reads as TGTGCCAGCAGTATGAACTGGGGGAACGAGCAGTACTTC.

This chain links TRBV6-5 with TRBJ1-1; possible D gene TRBD1, 5 bases. The CDR3 consists of 14 residues. Germline lookup yields CDR1 MNHEY and CDR2 SVGAGI. Deletions cut 6 bases from V and 1 base from J, with 12 bases between. CDR3 loop: CASRTGLKNTEAFF. Here the CDR3 DNA reads TGTGCCAGCAGGACGGGACTTAAGAACACTGAAGCTTTCTTT.